This T cell receptor beta chain was sequenced for a study of shared clonotypes between healthy human individuals. Naive CD45RA+ and memory CD45RA-negative subsets were split from CD4+ cells. The CDR3 runs 15 residues. Germline V lookup: CDR1 SGHRS, CDR2 YFSETQ. Trimming removed 2 bases from V and 1 base from J, with 13 bases in between. About this clone: As yet, its antigen is unknown.

Points from the study as a whole: The authors expected sequencing depth to affect clonotype sharing among donors. Although depth was large, rarefaction showed that sequencing of the sorted subsets was incomplete.

Each cell subset's genomic DNA was divided evenly among several immunoSEQ plates. Measured with immunoSEQ multiplex PCR; TCRdb has only the in-frame clones, and not every one. The sample yields approximately 2.1 million clones, over 85% seen once. The source of this sequence is a young man in good health. Some clones in this sample may be carry-over from other donors' samples. Sample: naive CD4+ T cells from PBMCs. Described subset: CD45RA+ positively selected. V is TRBV5-1 and J is TRBJ2-7; D assignment may be TRBD1 or TRBD2 (5 bases each). The CDR3 bases are TGCGCCAGCAGCTTCGTACCGGGACCATCCTACGAGCAGTACTTC. Translation gives CASSFVPGPSYEQYF.